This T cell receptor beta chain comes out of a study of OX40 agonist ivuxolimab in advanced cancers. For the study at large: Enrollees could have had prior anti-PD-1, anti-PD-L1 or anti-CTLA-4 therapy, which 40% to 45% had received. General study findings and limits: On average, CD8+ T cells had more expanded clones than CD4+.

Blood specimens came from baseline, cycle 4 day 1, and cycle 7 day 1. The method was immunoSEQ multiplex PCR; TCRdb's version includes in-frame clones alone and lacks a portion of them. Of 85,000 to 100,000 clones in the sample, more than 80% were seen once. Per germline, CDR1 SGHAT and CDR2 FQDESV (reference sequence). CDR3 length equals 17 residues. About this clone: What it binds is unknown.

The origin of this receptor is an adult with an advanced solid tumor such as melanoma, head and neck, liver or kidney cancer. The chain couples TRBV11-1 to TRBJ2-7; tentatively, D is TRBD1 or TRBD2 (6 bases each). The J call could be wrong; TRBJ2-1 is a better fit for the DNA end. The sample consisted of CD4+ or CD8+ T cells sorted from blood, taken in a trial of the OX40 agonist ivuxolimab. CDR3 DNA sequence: TGTGCCAGCAGCTTATCGGGGGCGCCGAGCTCCTACAATGAGCAGTTCTTC. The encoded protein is CASSLSGAPSSYNEQFF.